Below, 12 T cell receptor beta chains from the same sample are listed, as sequenced in a study of shared clonotypes between healthy human individuals. Some clones are missing from TCRdb's copy, which holds only in-frame ones; the method was immunoSEQ multiplex PCR. The table records approximately 740,000 clones, 80% to 95% of them present only once. CD45RO-negative, CCR7-positively selected cells formed the naive CD8 fraction, excluding terminally differentiated effector memory CD45RA+ cells. The source material was naive CD8+ T cells sorted from blood. The receptors derive from a man aged 25 to 40 in good health.

The chain carries TRBV15 and TRBJ1-5; a weak D match, TRBD1 (5 bases). The CDR3 is 15 amino acids. Trimming removed 5 bases at V and 5 bases at J, with 16 bases between. The germline V gene encodes CDR1 LNHNV and CDR2 YYDKDF (reference sequence). In DNA, the CDR3 is TGTGCCACCAGCGAAGAGACAGAGATCGATCAGCCCCAGCATTTT. Translation gives CATSEETEIDQPQHF.

The chain recombines TRBV7-9 with TRBJ1-1; D might be TRBD1 (5 bases). The length of the CDR3 is 14 residues. The V end was cut by 3 bases, the J end by 5 bases, with 13 bases between. Germline lookup yields CDR1 SEHNR and CDR2 FQNEAQ (reference sequence). Here the CDR3 reads CASSLGVAVTEAFF. Written as DNA, the CDR3 is TGTGCCAGCAGCTTGGGGGTAGCGGTTACTGAAGCTTTCTTT. Full variable domain (remainder filled in from reference TRBV7-9 and TRBJ1-1): DTGVSQNPRHKITKRGQNVTFRCDPISEHNRLYWYRQTLGQGPEFLTYFQNEAQLEKSRLLSDRFSAERPKGSFSTLEIQRTEQGDSAMYLCASSLGVAVTEAFFGQGTRLTVV.

The rearrangement joins TRBV13 to TRBJ2-7; TRBD1 aligns across 9 bases. The V gene's germline CDR1 is PRHDT and CDR2 FYEKMQ (reference sequence). After removal of 4 bases from V and 3 bases from J, the junction contained 7 bases not matched to a gene. The CDR3 is 15 amino acids. The CDR3, as DNA: TGTGCCAGCAGCTCCACCGGGACAGGGATCTACGAGCAGTACTTC. Translating it yields CASSSTGTGIYEQYF. Full variable domain (missing parts from reference TRBV13 and TRBJ2-7): AAGVIQSPRHLIKEKRETATLKCYPIPRHDTVYWYQQGPGQDPQFLISFYEKMQSDKGSIPDRFSAQQFSDYHSELNMSSLELGDSALYFCASSSTGTGIYEQYFGPGTRLTVT.

This chain joins TRBV7-2 and TRBJ2-7; maybe TRBD2 (5 bases). The ends were cut back, 7 bases at V and 0 bases at J, with 16 bases in the middle. Germline V gives CDR1 SGHTA, CDR2 FQGNSA. There are 15 residues in the CDR3. For the CDR3, the DNA is TGTGCCAGCACCTCGGGGATCGGAACCTCCTACGAGCAGTACTTC. It is translated as CASTSGIGTSYEQYF.

This chain connects TRBV9 to TRBJ2-7; D is uncertain. Germline-derived CDR1 and CDR2 are SGDLS and YYNGEE. The CDR3 is 14 amino acids. Trimming removed 1 base from V and 7 bases from J, with 15 bases in between. The CDR3 is CASSVYNSMSEQYF. The CDR3 region has the DNA TGTGCCAGCAGCGTATATAACTCGATGAGTGAGCAGTACTTC.

V is TRBV7-9 and J is TRBJ2-1; the match to TRBD1 covers 10 bases. The ends lost 4 bases at V and 8 bases at J; junction bases unmatched: 11. CDR3 size: 16 residues. The germline gives CDR1 SEHNR, CDR2 FQNEAQ (reference sequence). CDR3 protein: CASSSPPLTGGDEQFF. CDR3 DNA: TGTGCCAGCAGCTCGCCACCCCTGACAGGGGGCGATGAGCAGTTCTTC.

This chain connects TRBV7-9 to TRBJ2-5; no reliable D call. This CDR3 contains 16 residues. Trimming left V 3 bases short and J 2 bases short, with 16 bases between. Germline-derived CDR1 and CDR2 are SEHNR and FQNEAQ (reference sequence). The CDR3: CASSFNPSSEQETQYF. Here the CDR3 DNA reads TGTGCCAGCAGCTTTAACCCATCCTCTGAACAAGAGACCCAGTACTTC.

The chain joins TRBV15 to TRBJ2-7, with TRBD2 identical over 8 bases. With V trimmed by 0 bases and J by 13 bases, 8 bases remained unmatched. Germline CDR1 LNHNV, CDR2 YYDKDF (reference sequence). CDR3 length equals 13 residues. The CDR3 nucleotides read TGTGCCACCAGCAGAGAAGAGGCGGGAGGTTTTTACTTC. Protein product: CATSREEAGGFYF.

The J gene is TRBJ2-1, the V gene TRBV11-2; D gene ambiguous. V shed 1 base and J shed 1 base, with 11 bases lying between them. Germline-derived CDR1 and CDR2 are SGHAT and FQNNGV. The CDR3 has 16 amino acids. The chain's CDR3 is CASSLVGPRSYNEQFF. Written as DNA, the CDR3 is TGTGCCAGCAGCTTAGTCGGGCCGAGATCCTACAATGAGCAGTTCTTC.

This clone was detected once. This chain joins TRBV15 and TRBJ2-3, with TRBD2 matching over 10 bases. Germline loops: CDR1 LNHNV, CDR2 YYDKDF (reference sequence). Trimming at V came to 8 bases and at J to 8 bases, leaving 10 bases not matched to a gene. The CDR3 has 14 residues. CDR3 nucleotides: TGTGCCACCGGGCTAGCGGGAGCTTTGGGTACGCAGTATTTT. Translation: CATGLAGALGTQYF.

V is TRBV28 and J is TRBJ2-5, with 9 bases fitting TRBD1. The length of the CDR3 is 17 residues. V lost 3 bases and J lost 1; bases outside the gene matches: 9. The germline V gene has CDR1 MDHEN and CDR2 SYDVKM. CDR3 nucleotide sequence: TGTGCCAGCAGTTTTCCTACTACAGGGGGCTTCCAAGAGACCCAGTACTTC. It specifies CASSFPTTGGFQETQYF.

This chain joins TRBV28 and TRBJ2-7, with D perhaps TRBD2 (6 bases). Germline V gene sequence: CDR1 MDHEN, CDR2 SYDVKM. Trimming took off 5 bases at V and 4 bases at J, with 21 bases between the two ends. The CDR3 contains 16 residues. As DNA, the CDR3 is TGTGCCAGCAGTCCGACGGGACTCCCGGGACCGTACGAGCAGTACTTC. Encoded protein: CASSPTGLPGPYEQYF.